Presented here are 6 T cell receptor beta chains from one specimen sequenced in a study of graft-versus-host responses after intestinal transplantation. The method was immunoSEQ multiplex PCR; TCRdb's version includes in-frame clones alone and lacks a portion of them. The sample lists about 90,000 clones, 90% to 95% seen once, with under 0.55% in the top ten. The antigens these receptors bind are not known. Source: unstimulated CD8+ T cells sorted from spleen or lymph node cells, taken before intestinal transplant. The origin of the receptors is a human donor who received an intestinal transplant.

The chain recombines TRBV7-8 with TRBJ2-1, with TRBD2 matching over 11 bases. The V and J ends lost 2 bases and 2 bases, in that order; junction bases with no gene match: 2. In germline, CDR1 is SGHVS, CDR2 FQNEAQ. The CDR3 totals 16 residues. CDR3 protein: CASSLRLAGPYNEQFF. CDR3 coding DNA: TGTGCCAGCAGCTTAAGACTAGCGGGACCCTACAATGAGCAGTTCTTC.

The genes are TRBV6-1 and TRBJ1-1; perhaps TRBD1 as D (6 bases). The CDR3 has 15 residues. CDR1 MNHNS and CDR2 SASEGT come from the germline V gene. Trimming removed 2 bases from V and 4 bases from J, with 14 bases in between. The DNA of the CDR3 is TGTGCCAGCAGTGAACAACAGGGTCAGAGCACTGAAGCTTTCTTT. This codes for CASSEQQGQSTEAFF.

The chain couples TRBV27 to TRBJ2-2; no reliable D call. CDR1 MNHEY and CDR2 SMNVEV come from the germline V gene (reference sequence). V lost 7 bases and J lost 1, with 13 bases in between. The CDR3 runs 15 residues. The CDR3 DNA is TGTGCCAGCACTTCCGCACATGAGAACACCGGGGAGCTGTTTTTT. The encoded protein is CASTSAHENTGELFF.

The rearrangement joins TRBV28 to TRBJ1-4, with TRBD1 matching over 7 bases. The germline V gene encodes CDR1 MDHEN and CDR2 SYDVKM. The V gene end was trimmed by 5 bases and the J gene end by 8 bases; junction bases not matched to a gene: 5. This CDR3 contains 13 residues. CDR3 sequence (DNA): TGTGCCAGCAGTCGACAGGGCCACGAAAAACTGTTTTTT. This encodes CASSRQGHEKLFF.

A word on this clone: Other DNA sequences of this sample code for an identical CDR3. The chain couples TRBV4-1 to TRBJ1-1, with 7 bases identical to TRBD1. The CDR3 totals 15 residues. Germline V gives CDR1 MGHRA, CDR2 YSYEKL. V shed 0 bases, J shed 5 bases, and the junction held 6 bases outside the gene matches. CDR3 region: CASSQETGRGTEAFF. DNA of the CDR3: TGCGCCAGCAGCCAAGAAACTGGCAGGGGGACTGAAGCTTTCTTT.

The V and J genes are TRBV19 and TRBJ2-5; 12 bases align to TRBD2. Germline V lookup: CDR1 LNHDA, CDR2 SQIVND (reference sequence). The CDR3 sequence is 17 residues long. J was trimmed by 6 bases and V by 3 bases; bases with no gene match: 11. In DNA form, the CDR3 reads TGTGCCAGTAGTATGGTTGCTAGCGGGAGGGCCTGGAAGACCCAGTACTTC. It translates to CASSMVASGRAWKTQYF. The complete variable domain, with remaining parts taken from reference TRBV19 and TRBJ2-5, reads DGGITQSPKYLFRKEGQNVTLSCEQNLNHDAMYWYRQDPGQGLRLIYYSQIVNDFQKGDIAEGYSVSREKKESFPLTVTSAQKNPTAFYLCASSMVASGRAWKTQYFGPGTRLLVL.